The entry below describes one T cell receptor beta chain. Its specificity is unknown. The method was immunoSEQ multiplex PCR; TCRdb's version includes in-frame clones alone and lacks a portion of them. This repertoire shows fewer than 400,000 clones, roughly 90% found once; its top ten account for roughly 0.8%. The donors were members of the validation cohort comprising some 130 subjects, separate from the roughly 700-subject first cohort. The V end was cut by 4 bases, the J end by 4 bases, with 12 bases between. CDR1 is SEHNR and CDR2 is FQNEAQ in the germline V gene (reference sequence). CDR3 length equals 14 residues. This record comes from a study of cytomegalovirus exposure and HLA in healthy donors. General observations from the study: The study put 150 or so TCR beta chains on its list as cytomegalovirus-associated.

Sequencing was done on a sample of PBMCs. The J gene is TRBJ2-3, the V gene TRBV7-9; D might be TRBD2 (6 bases). The TCR originated in a woman aged 18-29 years in good health and CMV-seronegative. CDR3 sequence (DNA): TGTGCCAGCAGCTCGGGAGCAGCGGCAGATACGCAGTATTTT. It is translated as CASSSGAAADTQYF.